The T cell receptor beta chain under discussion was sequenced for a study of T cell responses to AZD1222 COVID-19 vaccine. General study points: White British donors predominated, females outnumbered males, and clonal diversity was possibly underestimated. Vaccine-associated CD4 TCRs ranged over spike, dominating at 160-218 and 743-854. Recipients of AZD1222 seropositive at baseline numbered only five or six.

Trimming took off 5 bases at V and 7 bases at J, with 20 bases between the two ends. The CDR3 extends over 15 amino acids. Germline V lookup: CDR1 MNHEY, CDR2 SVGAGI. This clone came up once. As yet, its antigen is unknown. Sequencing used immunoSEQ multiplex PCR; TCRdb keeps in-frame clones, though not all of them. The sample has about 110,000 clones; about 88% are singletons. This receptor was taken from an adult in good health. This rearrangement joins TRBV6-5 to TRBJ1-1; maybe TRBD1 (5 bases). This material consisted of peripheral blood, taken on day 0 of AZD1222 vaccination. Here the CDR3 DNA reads TGTGCCAGCAGTCCGCTCCGACATCCTGGGGGTGAAGCTTTCTTT. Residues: CASSPLRHPGGEAFF.